This T cell receptor beta chain appears in the sequencing data of a study of cytomegalovirus exposure and HLA in healthy donors. The study's findings and limits: The authors later found most CMV-associated TCR beta chains appeared HLA-restricted.

Concerning this clone: The antigen remains undetermined.

The PCR ran on 60 Vbeta and 13 Jbeta primers. The table came from immunoSEQ multiplex PCR; TCRdb's copy has only in-frame clones and leaves some out. This table has fewer than 250,000 clones, about 90% appearing once. The sequenced material came from PBMCs. The receptor was derived from a boy aged 2 to 10 in good health and CMV-seronegative.

CDR3 DNA: TGTGCCAGCAGACACAGGGGGCAGAGAAACACCATATATTTT. The encoded protein is CASRHRGQRNTIYF. The chain recombines TRBV7-9 with TRBJ1-3; 9 nucleotides align to TRBD1. CDR3 length: 14 residues. V lost 6 bases to trimming and J lost 5 bases; unmatched junction nucleotides: 5. CDR1 is SEHNR, CDR2 FQNEAQ, per germline (reference sequence).